This passage covers 8 T cell receptor beta chains from one sample sequenced in a study of T cells after yellow fever vaccination (dated by TCRdb to about 2019). The protocol used for the library was 5' RACE. Reads for this sample came from an Illumina NovaSeq 6000. In-frame beta chains were kept once TCRdb had trimmed the public reads at Q25 with fastp and called clones with MiXCR. Rows matching on CDR3 protein sequence are summarized as one entry with the most common DNA and genes. Within this sample are hundreds of thousands of distinct CDR3 sequences, with about 19% of them counted one time only. The leading ten clones occupy 15% to 20% of the sample. The treatment or condition tag for this specimen amounts to: live attenuated yellow fever vaccine strain. The specimen comprised PBMCs, sampled before the yellow fever booster vaccination. The receptors here all came from a man between 18 and 29 years old who received the YFV17D yellow fever vaccine.

This rearrangement joins TRBV27 to TRBJ2-2; no definite D call. V lost 7 bases, J lost 6 bases, and 12 bases lay in between. The CDR3 has 13 residues. Per the germline V gene, CDR1 is MNHEY and CDR2 is SMNVEV (reference sequence). The CDR3 loop is CASKTGQAGELFF. In DNA, the CDR3 is TGTGCCAGCAAAACCGGCCAGGCCGGGGAGCTGTTTTTT.

This clonotype occurred a few times. The chain carries TRBV4-3 and TRBJ2-5; D remains ambiguous. CDR1 and CDR2 (germline): LGHNA, YSLEER. The V gene lost 1 base and the J gene lost 5 bases, with 8 bases spanning the gap. This CDR3 comprises 13 residues. The CDR3 spells CASSQAFGETQYF. In DNA, the CDR3 is TGCGCCAGCAGCCAAGCTTTTGGGGAGACCCAGTACTTC.

The V gene is TRBV5-1, the J gene TRBJ1-1, with D possibly being TRBD1 (5 bases). The CDR3 runs to 15 residues. CDR1 SGHRS and CDR2 YFSETQ come from the germline V gene. Between the trimmed V and J ends, which lost 0 bases and 7 bases, there was a span of 16 bases. DNA of the CDR3: TGCGCCAGCAGCTTGGGGTCAGGGTCAACAGATGAAGCTTTCTTT. Its protein product is CASSLGSGSTDEAFF.

The V call is TRBV4-3, the J call TRBJ1-5, with D uncertain. Germline CDR1 is LGHNA and CDR2 is YSLEER. Trimming stripped 0 bases from V and 6 bases from J, with 12 bases between. This CDR3 comprises 15 residues. DNA for the CDR3: TGCGCCAGCAGCCAAGATTGGGCCGAGCGTCAGCCCCAGCATTTT. Protein sequence: CASSQDWAERQPQHF.

This clonotype was observed a handful of times. The chain carries TRBV25-1 and TRBJ2-4, with D perhaps given as TRBD1 or TRBD2 (5 bases each). The ends were cut back, 4 bases at V and 6 bases at J, with 13 bases in the middle. Germline lookup yields CDR1 MGHDK and CDR2 SYGVNS. CDR3 length: 14 residues. The CDR3 bases are TGTGCCAGCAGTGGAGCAGGGACCCTAAACATTCAGTACTTC. It is translated as CASSGAGTLNIQYF.

The chain recombines TRBV12-3 or TRBV12-4 with TRBJ1-2; 8 bases are a match to TRBD1. The CDR3 spans 16 residues. V was pared by 3 bases and J by 4 bases, with 10 bases of the junction left unmatched. The DNA of the CDR3 is TGTGCCAGCAGTTTCTCGGGGCGCGGGACAGGCTATGGCTACACCTTC. It encodes CASSFSGRGTGYGYTF.

This clonotype was recorded many times. Written as DNA, the CDR3 is TGCGCCAGCAGCTCCCCAGAGCGGGGAGTTACAGATACGCAGTATTTT. As protein: CASSSPERGVTDTQYF. The rearrangement uses TRBV4-1 and TRBJ2-3; 7 bases align to TRBD2. Losses at the gene ends were 5 bases for V and 3 bases for J; bases not matched to a gene: 11. This CDR3 comprises 16 residues. Germline V gene data show CDR1 as MGHRA and CDR2 as YSYEKL.

This clonotype was seen a handful of times. V is TRBV12-3 or TRBV12-4 and J is TRBJ1-2; D may be TRBD1 (6 bases). V gave up 8 bases and J gave up 2 bases, with 6 bases separating them. The CDR3 spans 11 residues. CDR3 residues: CASGQNYGYTF. CDR3 sequence (DNA): TGTGCCAGCGGACAGAACTATGGCTACACCTTC.